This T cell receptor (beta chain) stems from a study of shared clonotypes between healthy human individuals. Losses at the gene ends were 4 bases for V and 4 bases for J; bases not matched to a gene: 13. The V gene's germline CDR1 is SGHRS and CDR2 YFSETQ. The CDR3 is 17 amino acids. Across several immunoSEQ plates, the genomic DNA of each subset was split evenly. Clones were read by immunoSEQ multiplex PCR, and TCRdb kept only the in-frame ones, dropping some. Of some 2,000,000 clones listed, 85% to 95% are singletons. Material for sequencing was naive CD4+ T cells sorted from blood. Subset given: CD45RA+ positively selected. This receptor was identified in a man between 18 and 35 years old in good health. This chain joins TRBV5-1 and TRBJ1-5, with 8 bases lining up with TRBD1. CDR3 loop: CASSLGYGQGGNQPQHF. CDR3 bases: TGCGCCAGCAGCCTTGGGTATGGACAGGGTGGGAATCAGCCCCAGCATTTT.